One sample yielded the 19 T cell receptor beta chains listed below, sequenced in a study of blood T cell repertoires in COVID-19. Only in-frame clones appear in the TCRdb table, and some are missing; sequencing was by immunoSEQ multiplex PCR. The profile shows some 290,000 clones, roughly nine tenths of them singletons. Sequencing was performed on peripheral blood. The receptors come from a young woman with COVID-19, enrolled during active disease.

The chain is built from TRBV12-3 or TRBV12-4 and TRBJ2-1, with a possible D match to TRBD2 (6 bases). The CDR3 is 12 residues long. The germline V and J ends were trimmed by 4 bases and 8 bases, with 9 bases remaining between them. The CDR3: CASSWTIDEQFF. The CDR3 DNA is TGTGCCAGCAGTTGGACTATTGATGAGCAGTTCTTC.

The gene calls are TRBV5-1 and TRBJ2-7; 13 bases align to TRBD2. This CDR3 has 16 amino acids. Germline V gene data show CDR1 as SGHRS and CDR2 as YFSETQ. The V segment lost 6 bases and the J segment 3 bases; nucleotides outside the gene matches: 9. The CDR3 nucleotides read TGCGCCAGCACCCAGGACGGGACTAGCGGGGTCTACGAGCAGTACTTC. Amino acids: CASTQDGTSGVYEQYF.

V is TRBV7-8 and J is TRBJ1-4; D is unresolved. The V and J ends lost 3 bases and 8 bases respectively, with 10 bases between them. The germline V gene encodes CDR1 SGHVS and CDR2 FQNEAQ. There are 13 residues in the CDR3. The CDR3: CASSFGPEEKLFF. CDR3 DNA sequence: TGTGCCAGCAGCTTCGGTCCGGAGGAAAAACTGTTTTTT.

The J gene is TRBJ1-5, the V gene TRBV15, with 7 bases matching TRBD1. Germline loops: CDR1 LNHNV, CDR2 YYDKDF (reference sequence). Trimming at V came to 1 base and at J to 2 bases, leaving 2 bases not matched to a gene. There are 15 residues in the CDR3. For the CDR3, the DNA is TGTGCCACCAGCAGAGGGGGGACAGGCAATCAGCCCCAGCATTTT. The encoded protein is CATSRGGTGNQPQHF.

This clone has a handful of counts. The rearrangement uses TRBV7-7 and TRBJ2-5, with TRBD2 matching over 9 bases. Germline V gene data show CDR1 as SSHAT and CDR2 as FNYEAQ (reference sequence). The CDR3 runs 15 residues. V lost 3 bases and J lost 4; bases outside the gene matches: 6. CDR3 amino acids: CASSFGGGAGETQYF. The CDR3 nucleotides read TGTGCCAGCAGCTTCGGCGGGGGGGCTGGAGAGACCCAGTACTTC. The full variable domain, its missing parts supplied by reference TRBV7-7 and TRBJ2-5, is GAGVSQSPRYKVTKRGQDVTLRCDPISSHATLYWYQQALGQGPEFLTYFNYEAQPDKSGLPSDRFSAERPEGSISTLTIQRTEQRDSAMYRCASSFGGGAGETQYFGPGTRLLVL.

The chain combines TRBV24-1 with TRBJ1-2; 8 nucleotides line up with TRBD1. Germline-derived CDR1 and CDR2 are KGHDR and SFDVKD. This CDR3 is 16 amino acids long. V lost 7 bases to trimming and J lost 6 bases; unmatched junction nucleotides: 15. The CDR3 DNA reads TGTGCCACCAGAAGCGCCCCCGGACAGGGCGGCGATGGCTACACCTTC. Amino acid sequence: CATRSAPGQGGDGYTF.

The CDR3: CASSIHRESKSPLHF. CDR3 in DNA: TGTGCCAGTAGTATACACAGGGAGTCTAAATCACCCCTCCACTTT. The J gene is TRBJ1-6, the V gene TRBV19, with a weak D call TRBD1 (6 bases). Germline V gene lookup returns CDR1 LNHDA and CDR2 SQIVND (reference sequence). V lost 2 bases, J lost 10 bases, and 15 bases lay in between. The CDR3 loop spans 15 amino acids. Combining the CDR3 with reference TRBV19 and TRBJ1-6 gives the whole variable domain DGGITQSPKYLFRKEGQNVTLSCEQNLNHDAMYWYRQDPGQGLRLIYYSQIVNDFQKGDIAEGYSVSREKKESFPLTVTSAQKNPTAFYLCASSIHRESKSPLHFGNGTRLTVT.

This sequence joins TRBV4-1 and TRBJ1-2, with 8 bases that match TRBD1. V was clipped by 3 bases and J by 4 bases; unmatched bases: 28. This CDR3 spans 22 amino acids. Per the germline V gene, CDR1 is MGHRA and CDR2 is YSYEKL. CDR3 protein: CASSQAGRTGNQTRAPLYGYTF. In DNA form, the CDR3 reads TGCGCCAGCAGCCAGGCAGGGAGGACAGGGAACCAAACCAGGGCCCCTCTCTATGGCTACACCTTC.

The CDR3, as DNA: TGTGCCAGCAGTCCCTTTGGGGGGGGTACCGAGCAGTACTTC. Protein sequence: CASSPFGGGTEQYF. The rearrangement links TRBV7-6 to TRBJ2-7; 7 nucleotides align to TRBD2. The CDR3 consists of 14 residues. In germline, CDR1 is SGHVS, CDR2 FNYEAQ. V was clipped by 6 bases and J by 6 bases; unmatched bases: 11.

The chain combines TRBV7-6 with TRBJ2-3, with 8 positions matching TRBD2. After removal of 1 base from V and 1 base from J, the junction contained 7 bases not matched to a gene. The CDR3 extends over 17 amino acids. Germline CDR1 is SGHVS and CDR2 is FNYEAQ. CDR3 protein: CASSLGYSRGGTDTQYF. DNA for the CDR3: TGTGCCAGCAGCTTAGGGTATTCGCGGGGGGGCACAGATACGCAGTATTTT.

In its sample, this clone was seen once. The chain employs TRBV7-2 and TRBJ2-7; unclear D gene. The CDR3 is 12 amino acids. V shed 3 bases and J shed 3 bases, with 6 bases lying between them. Germline CDR1 reads SGHTA; CDR2 reads FQGNSA. The CDR3 DNA reads TGTGCCAGCAGCTTTGTAGACTACGAGCAGTACTTC. This encodes CASSFVDYEQYF.

This chain links TRBV24-1 with TRBJ2-7, with 8 bases lining up with TRBD1. This CDR3 has 11 residues. The germline gives CDR1 KGHDR, CDR2 SFDVKD. Trimming at V came to 12 bases and at J to 3 bases, leaving 3 bases not matched to a gene. CDR3 loop: CAVGTGYEQYF. CDR3 in DNA: TGTGCCGTCGGGACAGGCTACGAGCAGTACTTC.

The V gene is TRBV5-1, the J gene TRBJ2-3; 7 bases map to TRBD2. After removal of 4 bases from V and 4 bases from J, the junction contained 6 bases not matched to a gene. The CDR3 length is 14 residues. Per germline, CDR1 SGHRS and CDR2 YFSETQ. CDR3 sequence: CASSLLAPADTQYF. In nucleotides, the CDR3 is TGCGCCAGCAGCCTACTAGCGCCCGCAGATACGCAGTATTTT. Drawing the rest from reference TRBV5-1 and TRBJ2-3, the complete variable domain is KAGVTQTPRYLIKTRGQQVTLSCSPISGHRSVSWYQQTPGQGLQFLFEYFSETQRNKGNFPGRFSGRQFSNSRSEMNVSTLELGDSALYLCASSLLAPADTQYFGPGTRLTVL.

The chain employs TRBV10-2 and TRBJ2-1; D might be TRBD1 (6 bases). V was clipped by 6 bases and J by 2 bases, with 11 bases between them. Germline V gene sequence: CDR1 WSHSY, CDR2 SAAADI. This CDR3 is built from 14 residues. CDR3 region: CASRARDTYNEQFF. The CDR3, as DNA: TGCGCCAGCAGAGCCCGGGACACCTACAATGAGCAGTTCTTC.

This clone was recorded many times. In DNA form, the CDR3 reads TGCGCCAGCAGCCTCGGGGTTGGGCAGCCCCAGCATTTT. This encodes CASSLGVGQPQHF. The chain has TRBV5-1 and TRBJ1-5; D is ambiguous. V lost 4 bases and J lost 7, with 12 bases in between. This CDR3 contains 13 residues. Germline-derived CDR1 and CDR2 are SGHRS and YFSETQ.

The chain employs TRBV27 and TRBJ2-5; 7 nucleotides agree with TRBD2. CDR1 and CDR2 (germline): MNHEY, SMNVEV (reference sequence). CDR3 size: 16 residues. Losses at the gene ends were 0 bases for V and 5 bases for J; bases not matched to a gene: 9. The CDR3 region has the DNA TGTGCCAGCAGTTTATCGTATTCACTAGCGCGGGAGACCCAGTACTTC. Its protein product is CASSLSYSLARETQYF.

This chain uses TRBV5-5 with TRBJ2-7, with TRBD1 matching over 7 bases. V lost 2 bases and J lost 2; bases outside the gene matches: 4. CDR1 SGHKS and CDR2 YYEKEE come from the germline V gene (reference sequence). The CDR3 totals 14 residues. As DNA, the CDR3 is TGTGCCAGCAGCTTAGTGACAGGGACCTACGAGCAGTACTTC. It is translated as CASSLVTGTYEQYF.

The rearrangement joins TRBV29-1 to TRBJ1-3; 7 bases agree with TRBD1. V was pared by 6 bases and J by 4 bases, with 9 bases of the junction left unmatched. The CDR3 extends over 14 amino acids. Germline CDR1 SQVTM, CDR2 ANQGSEA. CDR3 DNA sequence: TGCAGCGTCGGGGAACAGGGGTACGGAAACACCATATATTTT. The encoded protein is CSVGEQGYGNTIYF.

The V gene is TRBV27, the J gene TRBJ2-3; the match to TRBD1 covers 8 bases. The CDR3 consists of 12 residues. Germline V gives CDR1 MNHEY, CDR2 SMNVEV (reference sequence). With 5 bases clipped from V and 11 bases from J, the junction kept 6 bases outside the gene matches. Here the CDR3 reads CASSPGTGRQYF. DNA of the CDR3: TGTGCCAGCAGTCCCGGGACAGGACGGCAGTATTTT.